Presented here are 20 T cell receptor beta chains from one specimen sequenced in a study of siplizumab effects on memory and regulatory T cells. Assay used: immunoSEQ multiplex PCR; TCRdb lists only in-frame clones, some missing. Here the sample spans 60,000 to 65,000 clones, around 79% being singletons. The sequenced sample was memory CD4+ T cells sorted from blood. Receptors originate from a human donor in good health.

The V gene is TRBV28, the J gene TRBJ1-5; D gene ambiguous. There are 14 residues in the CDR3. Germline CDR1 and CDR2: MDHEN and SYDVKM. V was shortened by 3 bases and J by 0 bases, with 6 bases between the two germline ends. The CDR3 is CASSLGGSNQPQHF. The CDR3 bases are TGTGCCAGCAGTTTGGGCGGTAGCAATCAGCCCCAGCATTTT.

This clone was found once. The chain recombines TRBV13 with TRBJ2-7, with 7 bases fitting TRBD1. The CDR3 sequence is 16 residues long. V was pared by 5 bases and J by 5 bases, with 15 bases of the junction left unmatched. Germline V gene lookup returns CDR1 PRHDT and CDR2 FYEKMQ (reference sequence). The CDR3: CASSLAGATGNHEQYF. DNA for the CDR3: TGTGCCAGCAGCCTAGCAGGGGCGACAGGGAATCACGAGCAGTACTTC. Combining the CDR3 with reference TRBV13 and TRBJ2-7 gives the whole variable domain AAGVIQSPRHLIKEKRETATLKCYPIPRHDTVYWYQQGPGQDPQFLISFYEKMQSDKGSIPDRFSAQQFSDYHSELNMSSLELGDSALYFCASSLAGATGNHEQYFGPGTRLTVT.

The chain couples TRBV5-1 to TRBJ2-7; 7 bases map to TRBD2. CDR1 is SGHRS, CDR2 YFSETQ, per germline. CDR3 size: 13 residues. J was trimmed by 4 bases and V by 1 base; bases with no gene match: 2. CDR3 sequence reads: CASSLIAGYEQYF. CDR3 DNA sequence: TGCGCCAGCAGCTTGATAGCGGGTTACGAGCAGTACTTC.

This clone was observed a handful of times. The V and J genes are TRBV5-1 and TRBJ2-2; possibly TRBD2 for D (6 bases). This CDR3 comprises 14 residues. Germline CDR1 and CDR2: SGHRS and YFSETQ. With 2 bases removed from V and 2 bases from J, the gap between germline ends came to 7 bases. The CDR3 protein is CASSFSGNTGELFF. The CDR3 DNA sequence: TGCGCCAGCAGCTTTAGCGGTAACACCGGGGAGCTGTTTTTT. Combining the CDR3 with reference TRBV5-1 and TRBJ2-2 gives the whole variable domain KAGVTQTPRYLIKTRGQQVTLSCSPISGHRSVSWYQQTPGQGLQFLFEYFSETQRNKGNFPGRFSGRQFSNSRSEMNVSTLELGDSALYLCASSFSGNTGELFFGEGSRLTVL.

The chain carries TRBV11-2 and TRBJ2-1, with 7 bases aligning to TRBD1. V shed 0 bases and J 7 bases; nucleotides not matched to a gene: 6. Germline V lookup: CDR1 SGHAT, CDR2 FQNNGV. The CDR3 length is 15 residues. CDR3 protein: CASSLDRQGRNEQFF. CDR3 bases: TGTGCCAGCAGCTTAGACCGACAGGGTAGGAATGAGCAGTTCTTC.

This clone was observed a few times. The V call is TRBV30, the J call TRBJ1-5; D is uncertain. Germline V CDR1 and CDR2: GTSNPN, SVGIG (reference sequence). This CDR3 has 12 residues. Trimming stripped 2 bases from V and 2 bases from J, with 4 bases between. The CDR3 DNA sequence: TGTGCCTGGAGTAGGGGCAATCAGCCCCAGCATTTT. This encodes CAWSRGNQPQHF.

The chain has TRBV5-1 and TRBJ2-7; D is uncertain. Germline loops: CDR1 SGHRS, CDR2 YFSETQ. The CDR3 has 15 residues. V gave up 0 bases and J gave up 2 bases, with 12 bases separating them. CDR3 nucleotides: TGCGCCAGCAGCTTGGCGGGCATTGTGGCCTACGAGCAGTACTTC. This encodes CASSLAGIVAYEQYF.

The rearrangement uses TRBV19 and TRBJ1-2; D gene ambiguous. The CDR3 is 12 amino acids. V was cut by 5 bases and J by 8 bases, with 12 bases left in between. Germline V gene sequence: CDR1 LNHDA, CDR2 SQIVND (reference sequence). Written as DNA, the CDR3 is TGTGCCAGTAGTGCGGAGTTGCGAGGCTACACCTTC. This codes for CASSAELRGYTF. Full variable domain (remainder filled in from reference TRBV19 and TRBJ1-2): DGGITQSPKYLFRKEGQNVTLSCEQNLNHDAMYWYRQDPGQGLRLIYYSQIVNDFQKGDIAEGYSVSREKKESFPLTVTSAQKNPTAFYLCASSAELRGYTFGSGTRLTVV.

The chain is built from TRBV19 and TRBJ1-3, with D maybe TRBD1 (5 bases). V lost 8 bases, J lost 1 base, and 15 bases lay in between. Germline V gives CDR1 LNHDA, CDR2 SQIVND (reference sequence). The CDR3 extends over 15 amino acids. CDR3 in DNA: TGTGCCAGTCGGGGGACGATGATATCTGGAAACACCATATATTTT. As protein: CASRGTMISGNTIYF.

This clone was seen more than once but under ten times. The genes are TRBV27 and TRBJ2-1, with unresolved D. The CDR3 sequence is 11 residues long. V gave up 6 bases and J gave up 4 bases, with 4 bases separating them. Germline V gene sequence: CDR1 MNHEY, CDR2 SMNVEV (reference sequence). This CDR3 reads CASRDYNEQFF. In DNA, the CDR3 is TGTGCCAGCAGGGATTACAATGAGCAGTTCTTC.

The CDR3 region is CASSFGGQHEKLFF. Here the CDR3 DNA reads TGTGCCAGCAGCTTCGGGGGCCAGCATGAAAAACTGTTTTTT. The chain is built from TRBV7-9 and TRBJ1-4; a weak D match, TRBD1 (6 bases). The V end was cut by 3 bases, the J end by 6 bases, with 11 bases between. Germline lookup yields CDR1 SEHNR and CDR2 FQNEAQ (reference sequence). This CDR3 region has 14 residues.

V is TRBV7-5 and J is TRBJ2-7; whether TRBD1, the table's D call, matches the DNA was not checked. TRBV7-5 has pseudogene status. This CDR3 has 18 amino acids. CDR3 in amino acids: CVRSLCRLGGQGAYEQYF. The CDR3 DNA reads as TGTGTCAGAAGCCTGTGCCGCTTGGGGGGACAGGGGGCTTACGAGCAGTACTTC.

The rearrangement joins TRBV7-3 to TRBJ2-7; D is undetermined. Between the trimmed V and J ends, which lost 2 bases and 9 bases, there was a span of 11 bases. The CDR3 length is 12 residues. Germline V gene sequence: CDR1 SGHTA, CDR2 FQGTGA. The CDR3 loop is CASSLRLLGQYF. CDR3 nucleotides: TGTGCCAGCAGCTTACGGCTACTCGGGCAGTACTTC.

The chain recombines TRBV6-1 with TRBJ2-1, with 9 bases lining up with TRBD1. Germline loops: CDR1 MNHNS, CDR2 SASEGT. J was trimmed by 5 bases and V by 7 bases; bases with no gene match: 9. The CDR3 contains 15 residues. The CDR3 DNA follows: TGTGCCAGCACCAGAAAGGGGGACAGGGACAATGAGCAGTTCTTC. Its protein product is CASTRKGDRDNEQFF.

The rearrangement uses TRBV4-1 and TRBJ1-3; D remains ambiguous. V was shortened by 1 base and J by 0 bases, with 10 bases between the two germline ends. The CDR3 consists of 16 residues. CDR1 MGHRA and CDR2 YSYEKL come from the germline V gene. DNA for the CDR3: TGCGCCAGCAGCCAAGTCTCGTCCGCCTCTGGAAACACCATATATTTT. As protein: CASSQVSSASGNTIYF.

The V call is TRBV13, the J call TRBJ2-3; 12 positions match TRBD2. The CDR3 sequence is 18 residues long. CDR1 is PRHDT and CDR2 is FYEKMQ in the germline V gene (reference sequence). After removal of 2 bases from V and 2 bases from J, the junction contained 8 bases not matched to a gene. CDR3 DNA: TGTGCCAGCAGCTTATCCGCCCTAGCGGGGGGGTTCACAGATACGCAGTATTTT. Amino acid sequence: CASSLSALAGGFTDTQYF.

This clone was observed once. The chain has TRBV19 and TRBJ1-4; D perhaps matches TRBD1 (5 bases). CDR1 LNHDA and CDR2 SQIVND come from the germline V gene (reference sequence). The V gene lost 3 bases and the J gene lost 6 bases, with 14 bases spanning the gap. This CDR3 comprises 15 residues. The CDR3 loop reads CASSIRANAHEKLFF. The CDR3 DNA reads TGTGCCAGTAGTATCAGGGCTAATGCCCATGAAAAACTGTTTTTT. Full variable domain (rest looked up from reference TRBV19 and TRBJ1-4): DGGITQSPKYLFRKEGQNVTLSCEQNLNHDAMYWYRQDPGQGLRLIYYSQIVNDFQKGDIAEGYSVSREKKESFPLTVTSAQKNPTAFYLCASSIRANAHEKLFFGSGTQLSVL.

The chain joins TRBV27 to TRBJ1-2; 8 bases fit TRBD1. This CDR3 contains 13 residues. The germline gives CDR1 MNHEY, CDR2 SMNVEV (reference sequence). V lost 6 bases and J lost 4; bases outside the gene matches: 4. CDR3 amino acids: CASRTDRGYGYTF. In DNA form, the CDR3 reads TGTGCCAGCAGGACCGACAGGGGCTATGGCTACACCTTC.

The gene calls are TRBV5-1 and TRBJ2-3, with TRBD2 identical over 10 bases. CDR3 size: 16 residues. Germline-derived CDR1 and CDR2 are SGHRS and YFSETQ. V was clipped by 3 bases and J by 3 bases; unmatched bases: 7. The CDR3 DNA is TGCGCCAGCAGCTCCGGAGGTAGCGGGGGGACAGATACGCAGTATTTT. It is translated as CASSSGGSGGTDTQYF. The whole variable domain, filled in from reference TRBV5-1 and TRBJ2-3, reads KAGVTQTPRYLIKTRGQQVTLSCSPISGHRSVSWYQQTPGQGLQFLFEYFSETQRNKGNFPGRFSGRQFSNSRSEMNVSTLELGDSALYLCASSSGGSGGTDTQYFGPGTRLTVL.

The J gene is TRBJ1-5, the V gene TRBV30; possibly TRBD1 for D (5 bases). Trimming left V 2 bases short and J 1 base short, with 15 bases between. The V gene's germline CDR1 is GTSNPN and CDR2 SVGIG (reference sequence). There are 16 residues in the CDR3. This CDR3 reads CAWSMLGGGSNQPQHF. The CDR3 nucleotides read TGTGCCTGGAGTATGCTCGGGGGGGGGAGCAATCAGCCCCAGCATTTT. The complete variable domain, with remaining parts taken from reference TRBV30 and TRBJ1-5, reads SQTIHQWPATLVQPVGSPLSLECTVEGTSNPNLYWYRQAAGRGLQLLFYSVGIGQISSEVPQNLSASRPQDRQFILSSKKLLLSDSGFYLCAWSMLGGGSNQPQHFGDGTRLSIL.